Following are 15 T cell receptor beta chains from one sample sequenced in a study of T cell changes during pregnancy in multiple sclerosis (dated by TCRdb to between 2017 and 2020). The library was generated by the immunoSEQ multiplex PCR assay. What TCRdb holds here is the immuneACCESS table cut down to in-frame rearrangements. Part of the clones is not present; checked against another copy, under half of the missing clones reflect an unresolved V gene, and the others are unexplained. The sample contains more than 80,000 clones, around 90% of them found a single time. Of the sample, 1.5% to 1.9% falls within the top ten clones. The starting material was peripheral blood, obtained in the first trimester of pregnancy. Source of these receptors: a female donor with multiple sclerosis, enrolled in a pregnancy study.

The genes are TRBV7-6 and TRBJ1-3; unclear D gene. V lost 2 bases to trimming and J lost 6 bases, with 14 bases between them. CDR1 and CDR2 from the germline V gene are SGHVS and FNYEAQ. The CDR3 spans 15 residues. The CDR3 protein is CASSLKSYGENTIYF. The DNA of the CDR3 is TGTGCCAGCAGCTTAAAATCTTACGGGGAAAACACCATATATTTT.

The chain combines TRBV7-9 with TRBJ2-1; 11 bases align to TRBD2. CDR1 is SEHNR, CDR2 FQNEAQ, per germline (reference sequence). Germline trimming cut 6 bases from V and 1 base from J; bases unmatched to any gene: 11. This CDR3 is built from 18 residues. The CDR3 DNA reads as TGTGCCAGCAGTAAGAAAGAGGGACTAGCGGAATCCTACAATGAGCAGTTCTTC. As protein: CASSKKEGLAESYNEQFF.

The genes are TRBV5-1 and TRBJ2-1, with TRBD2 matching 8 bases. There are 18 residues in the CDR3. Trimming cost V 3 bases and J 0 bases; bases outside gene matches: 11. CDR1 is SGHRS, CDR2 YFSETQ, per germline. The CDR3 coding sequence is TGCGCCAGCAGCTCGAACGTACTAGCGGCTAGCTCCTACAATGAGCAGTTCTTC. It yields the protein CASSSNVLAASSYNEQFF.

The chain employs TRBV6-5 and TRBJ2-7, with 7 nucleotides matching TRBD2. V shed 6 bases, J shed 4 bases, and the junction held 12 bases outside the gene matches. CDR1 is MNHEY, CDR2 SVGAGI, per germline. This CDR3 spans 15 amino acids. Written as DNA, the CDR3 is TGTGCCAGCAGGGGAAGGGGCGCGGGGGATTACGAGCAGTACTTC. Translation: CASRGRGAGDYEQYF.

The rearrangement uses TRBV7-3 and TRBJ1-1; 7 nucleotides align to TRBD1. Germline V gene lookup returns CDR1 SGHTA and CDR2 FQGTGA. The CDR3 contains 14 residues. The ends lost 4 bases at V and 1 base at J; junction bases unmatched: 3. In DNA, the CDR3 is TGTGCCAGCAGCTCCACAGGGGCGAACACTGAAGCTTTCTTT. Its protein product is CASSSTGANTEAFF.

The rearrangement links TRBV5-1 to TRBJ2-3; TRBD2 matches 8 bases. Germline lookup yields CDR1 SGHRS and CDR2 YFSETQ. Germline trimming cut 2 bases from V and 1 base from J; bases unmatched to any gene: 3. The CDR3 consists of 15 residues. The CDR3 DNA reads as TGCGCCAGCAGCTTAGCGGGAGTCGGCACAGATACGCAGTATTTT. Its translation is CASSLAGVGTDTQYF.

The chain combines TRBV4-2 with TRBJ2-3; D might be TRBD2 (5 bases). Germline loops: CDR1 LGHNA, CDR2 YNFKEQ. The CDR3 extends over 12 amino acids. V gave up 1 base and J gave up 11 bases, with 10 bases separating them. This chain's CDR3 is CASSQVGLKQYF. Here the CDR3 DNA reads TGTGCCAGCAGCCAAGTAGGACTTAAGCAGTATTTT.

The chain is built from TRBV18 and TRBJ1-2, with TRBD1 as a possible D gene (6 bases). Germline V gene sequence: CDR1 KGHSH, CDR2 LQKENI. The germline V and J ends were trimmed by 0 bases and 4 bases, with 18 bases remaining between them. The CDR3 extends over 17 amino acids. The CDR3 protein is CASSPPDSMVIPYGYTF. The CDR3 nucleotides are TGTGCCAGCTCACCACCGGACAGTATGGTGATCCCCTATGGCTACACCTTC.

CDR3 sequence: CASSLVQKNTEAFF. DNA for the CDR3: TGTGCCAGCAGTTTAGTCCAGAAGAACACTGAAGCTTTCTTT. The gene calls are TRBV28 and TRBJ1-1; the D is unclear. The CDR3 length is 14 residues. V lost 2 bases and J 1 base, leaving 8 bases between the germline ends. The germline V gene has CDR1 MDHEN and CDR2 SYDVKM.

The chain joins TRBV28 to TRBJ1-1; D possibly corresponds to TRBD1 (6 bases). This CDR3 has 13 amino acids. Germline V gives CDR1 MDHEN, CDR2 SYDVKM. Trimming removed 2 bases from V and 5 bases from J, with 9 bases in between. The CDR3 region is CASSLQGITEAFF. CDR3 nucleotides: TGTGCCAGCAGTTTACAGGGGATAACTGAAGCTTTCTTT.

J is TRBJ2-2 and V is TRBV6-6; 7 nucleotides agree with TRBD2. V lost 5 bases and J lost 6; bases outside the gene matches: 6. CDR1 is MNHNY, CDR2 SVGAGI, per germline (reference sequence). The CDR3 consists of 14 residues. CDR3 amino acids: CASSPTSTAGELFF. CDR3 nucleotides: TGTGCCAGCAGTCCGACTAGCACTGCCGGGGAGCTGTTTTTT.

This chain joins TRBV28 and TRBJ2-7, with 10 nucleotides matching TRBD1. The germline gives CDR1 MDHEN, CDR2 SYDVKM. CDR3 length: 15 amino acids. V was clipped by 3 bases and J by 3 bases; unmatched bases: 5. CDR3: CASSFAGTGDYEQYF. The CDR3, as DNA: TGTGCCAGCAGTTTTGCGGGGACAGGGGACTACGAGCAGTACTTC.

J is TRBJ1-5 and V is TRBV11-2; perhaps TRBD1 as D (5 bases). Trimming stripped 4 bases from V and 0 bases from J, with 10 bases between. This CDR3 is 15 amino acids long. In germline, CDR1 is SGHAT, CDR2 FQNNGV. In DNA, the CDR3 is TGTGCCAGCAGCTCGACAGCAGATAGCAATCAGCCCCAGCATTTT. Translation: CASSSTADSNQPQHF.

The gene calls are TRBV5-1 and TRBJ2-3; D may be TRBD2 (6 bases). The germline V and J ends were trimmed by 4 bases and 4 bases, with 10 bases remaining between them. Looked up from germline, CDR1 is SGHRS and CDR2 is YFSETQ. The CDR3 has 13 residues. The CDR3 is CASSGDWADTQYF. The DNA of the CDR3 is TGCGCCAGCAGCGGGGACTGGGCAGATACGCAGTATTTT.

This chain joins TRBV4-3 and TRBJ1-4; D uncertain. The CDR3 is 16 residues long. The V gene lost 0 bases and the J gene lost 4 bases, with 12 bases spanning the gap. Germline CDR1 and CDR2: LGHNA and YSLEER. The CDR3 sequence is CASSQETISGNEKLFF. The DNA for the CDR3 is TGCGCCAGCAGCCAAGAAACGATTTCCGGTAATGAAAAACTGTTTTTT.